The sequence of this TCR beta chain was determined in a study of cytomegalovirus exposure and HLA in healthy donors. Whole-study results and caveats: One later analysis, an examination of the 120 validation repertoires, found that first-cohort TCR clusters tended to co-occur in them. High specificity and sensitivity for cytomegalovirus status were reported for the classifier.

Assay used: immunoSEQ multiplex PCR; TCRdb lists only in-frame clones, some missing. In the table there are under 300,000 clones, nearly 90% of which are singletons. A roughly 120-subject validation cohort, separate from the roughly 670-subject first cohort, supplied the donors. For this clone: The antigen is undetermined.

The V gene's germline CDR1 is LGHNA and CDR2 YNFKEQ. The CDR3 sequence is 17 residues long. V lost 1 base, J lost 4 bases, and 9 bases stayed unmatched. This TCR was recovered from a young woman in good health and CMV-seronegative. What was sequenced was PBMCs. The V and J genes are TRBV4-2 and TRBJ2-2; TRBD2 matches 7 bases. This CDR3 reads CASSQGVGGVTTGELFF. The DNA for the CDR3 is TGTGCCAGCAGCCAAGGCGTTGGGGGGGTGACCACCGGGGAGCTGTTTTTT.